One sample yielded the 30 T cell receptor beta chains listed below, sequenced in a study of blood T cell repertoires in COVID-19. Profiled with immunoSEQ multiplex PCR; TCRdb holds only in-frame clones, not every one. This table holds about 26,000 clones, around 95% found once. Sequenced: peripheral blood. These receptors were taken from a human donor with active COVID-19. The donor label of this sample is uncertain.

The chain employs TRBV25-1 and TRBJ2-4; D is unresolved. The CDR3 sequence is 17 residues long. V lost 3 bases and J lost 0, with 15 bases in between. Germline-derived CDR1 and CDR2 are MGHDK and SYGVNS. DNA of the CDR3: TGTGCCAGCAGTGATTCAGGCGCCTTACTAGCCAAAAACATTCAGTACTTC. The encoded protein is CASSDSGALLAKNIQYF.

V is TRBV29-1 and J is TRBJ2-5, with 9 positions matching TRBD1. Germline lookup yields CDR1 SQVTM and CDR2 ANQGSEA. With 7 bases clipped from V and 4 bases from J, the junction kept 10 bases outside the gene matches. The CDR3 length is 14 residues. CDR3 loop: CSGGTGSRGETQYF. Written as DNA, the CDR3 is TGCAGCGGCGGGACAGGGAGTCGTGGAGAGACCCAGTACTTC. The full variable domain, completed using reference TRBV29-1 and TRBJ2-5, is SAVISQKPSRDICQRGTSLTIQCQVDSQVTMMFWYRQQPGQSLTLIATANQGSEATYESGFVIDKFPISRPNLTFSTLTVSNMSPEDSSIYLCSGGTGSRGETQYFGPGTRLLVL.

V gene TRBV5-1 combines with J gene TRBJ2-2; no clear D. The germline V gene has CDR1 SGHRS and CDR2 YFSETQ. This CDR3 region has 14 residues. The V end was cut by 1 base, the J end by 6 bases, with 10 bases between. CDR3 amino acids: CASSLQNGPGELFF. CDR3 sequence (DNA): TGCGCCAGCAGCTTGCAAAATGGCCCCGGGGAGCTGTTTTTT.

The chain recombines TRBV27 with TRBJ2-1; TRBD2 is a possible D gene (5 bases). This CDR3 has 14 amino acids. Germline V gene sequence: CDR1 MNHEY, CDR2 SMNVEV (reference sequence). V was clipped by 3 bases and J by 8 bases, with 14 bases between them. CDR3 loop: CASSFPGFEDEQFF. The CDR3 coding sequence is TGTGCCAGCAGTTTCCCGGGGTTCGAGGATGAGCAGTTCTTC.

The rearrangement links TRBV12-5 to TRBJ1-1; TRBD1 might be the D (6 bases). The CDR3 has 13 amino acids. Germline lookup yields CDR1 LGHNT and CDR2 FRNRAP. V was clipped by 8 bases and J by 4 bases, with 14 bases between them. The CDR3 sequence: CASWGGLSTEAFF. The DNA of the CDR3 is TGTGCTAGTTGGGGGGGCCTGAGCACTGAAGCTTTCTTT.

The count of this clone is one. The V and J genes are TRBV18 and TRBJ2-7, with TRBD2 matching 9 bases. J was trimmed by 4 bases and V by 6 bases; bases with no gene match: 13. Germline CDR1 and CDR2: KGHSH and LQKENI. The CDR3 contains 16 residues. This CDR3 is CASSQTGTSHYYEQYF. CDR3 nucleotide sequence: TGTGCCAGCTCGCAAACCGGGACTAGCCACTATTACGAGCAGTACTTC. Combining the CDR3 with reference TRBV18 and TRBJ2-7 gives the whole variable domain NAGVMQNPRHLVRRRGQEARLRCSPMKGHSHVYWYRQLPEEGLKFMVYLQKENIIDESGMPKERFSAEFPKEGPSILRIQQVVRGDSAAYFCASSQTGTSHYYEQYFGPGTRLTVT.

The chain couples TRBV6-5 to TRBJ1-1, with 10 bases aligning to TRBD1. The length of the CDR3 is 14 residues. The ends lost 2 bases at V and 4 bases at J; junction bases unmatched: 1. Germline-derived CDR1 and CDR2 are MNHEY and SVGAGI. The DNA for the CDR3 is TGTGCCAGCAGTTACGGGGACAGGGGCACTGAAGCTTTCTTT. It yields the protein CASSYGDRGTEAFF.

The count of this clone is one. The CDR3 sequence: CASRPSTSETQYF. The DNA of the CDR3 is TGTGCCAGCAGACCTTCGACTAGTGAGACCCAGTACTTC. The chain uses TRBV7-8 and TRBJ2-5; TRBD2 is a possible D gene (6 bases). The V and J ends lost 6 bases and 5 bases respectively, with 13 bases between them. The CDR3 contains 13 residues. Germline V gives CDR1 SGHVS, CDR2 FQNEAQ.

V is TRBV3-1 (or the pseudogene TRBV3-2) and J is TRBJ2-4; 8 bases align to TRBD2. The ends lost 0 bases at V and 3 bases at J; junction bases unmatched: 10. The CDR3 is 18 residues long. CDR1 is LGHDT and CDR2 is YNNKEL in the germline V gene (reference sequence). The chain's CDR3 is CASSQDLGLLADKNIQYF. CDR3 bases: TGTGCCAGCAGCCAAGATTTAGGGTTACTAGCGGACAAAAACATTCAGTACTTC.

V and J are TRBV2 and TRBJ2-5; D call uncertain. The germline gives CDR1 SNHLY, CDR2 FYNNEI. This CDR3 is 14 amino acids long. Trimming cost V 3 bases and J 5 bases, with 13 bases left between them. CDR3 loop: CASSDEVLTETQYF. For the CDR3, the DNA is TGTGCCAGCAGTGACGAGGTTTTGACGGAGACCCAGTACTTC.

The gene calls are TRBV5-6 and TRBJ2-3, with 14 bases that match TRBD2. The germline V gene encodes CDR1 SGHDT and CDR2 YYEEEE. The CDR3 contains 17 residues. J lost 3 bases, V lost 3 bases, and 6 bases had no gene match. CDR3: CASSSARTSGRTDTQYF. The CDR3 DNA reads TGTGCCAGCAGCTCTGCCAGGACTAGCGGGAGGACAGATACGCAGTATTTT.

The rearrangement joins TRBV11-3 to TRBJ2-5; D call uncertain. Germline V gene data show CDR1 as SGHNT and CDR2 as YENEEA. The CDR3 consists of 14 residues. Between the trimmed V and J ends, which lost 3 bases and 3 bases, there was a span of 11 bases. The CDR3 spells CASSLGYEKETQYF. CDR3 sequence (DNA): TGTGCCAGCAGCTTGGGCTACGAGAAAGAGACCCAGTACTTC.

The rearrangement joins TRBV7-2 to TRBJ1-2; perhaps TRBD1 as D (5 bases). In germline, CDR1 is SGHTA, CDR2 FQGNSA. With 5 bases removed from V and 8 bases from J, the gap between germline ends came to 18 bases. The CDR3 runs to 14 residues. The CDR3 sequence: CASSAHPGLYGYTF. Here the CDR3 DNA reads TGTGCCAGCAGCGCACATCCGGGACTGTACGGCTACACCTTC.

The V call is TRBV5-1, the J call TRBJ1-1, with D unresolved. The length of the CDR3 is 13 residues. Germline V lookup: CDR1 SGHRS, CDR2 YFSETQ. The ends were cut back, 3 bases at V and 0 bases at J, with 6 bases in the middle. The chain's CDR3 is CASSWSVNTEAFF. The CDR3 bases are TGCGCCAGCAGCTGGTCGGTGAACACTGAAGCTTTCTTT. The full variable domain, completed using reference TRBV5-1 and TRBJ1-1, is KAGVTQTPRYLIKTRGQQVTLSCSPISGHRSVSWYQQTPGQGLQFLFEYFSETQRNKGNFPGRFSGRQFSNSRSEMNVSTLELGDSALYLCASSWSVNTEAFFGQGTRLTVV.

The chain joins TRBV2 to TRBJ2-7, with D possibly being TRBD1 (5 bases). This CDR3 is built from 14 residues. The V and J ends lost 7 bases and 7 bases respectively, with 20 bases between them. In germline, CDR1 is SNHLY, CDR2 FYNNEI. This chain's CDR3 is CASTSLYTGGEQYF. CDR3 bases: TGTGCCAGCACCTCCCTTTACACAGGTGGGGAGCAGTACTTC.

This chain links TRBV6-2 or TRBV6-3 with TRBJ1-5; D is unclear. Germline CDR1 MNHEY, CDR2 SVGEGT. Trimming stripped 6 bases from V and 7 bases from J, with 16 bases between. CDR3 length: 14 residues. The CDR3, as DNA: TGTGCCAGCAGCCGCGCTTGGGGAGAGCAGCCCCAGCATTTT. It translates to CASSRAWGEQPQHF.

J is TRBJ1-1 and V is TRBV4-1; 9 bases agree with TRBD1. The V gene end was trimmed by 3 bases and the J gene end by 1 base; junction bases not matched to a gene: 15. The CDR3 is 19 residues long. Germline values: CDR1 MGHRA, CDR2 YSYEKL. DNA for the CDR3: TGCGCCAGCAGCCACAACACCCTCCGGGACAGGGTTGGGAACACTGAAGCTTTCTTT. Its protein is CASSHNTLRDRVGNTEAFF.

The chain employs TRBV6-1 and TRBJ1-1; no firm D call. The length of the CDR3 is 13 residues. V was trimmed by 1 base and J by 14 bases, leaving 17 bases between them. The germline V gene has CDR1 MNHNS and CDR2 SASEGT. The CDR3 sequence is CASSEEVHSSLFF. DNA of the CDR3: TGTGCCAGCAGTGAAGAAGTCCACTCATCCCTCTTCTTT.

The chain carries TRBV30 and TRBJ2-5; 8 nucleotides agree with TRBD1. Losses at the gene ends were 3 bases for V and 7 bases for J; bases not matched to a gene: 7. The CDR3 totals 13 residues. CDR1 is GTSNPN and CDR2 is SVGIG in the germline V gene (reference sequence). Here the CDR3 DNA reads TGTGCCTGGAGCGGACAGGGCCCGGGGACCCAGTACTTC. Translated: CAWSGQGPGTQYF.

J is TRBJ2-4 and V is TRBV4-1, with 7 bases lining up with TRBD2. Trimming at V came to 6 bases and at J to 7 bases, leaving 6 bases not matched to a gene. CDR3 length equals 13 residues. CDR1 is MGHRA and CDR2 is YSYEKL in the germline V gene. The CDR3 is CASRPSGLNIQYF. The CDR3 DNA sequence: TGCGCCAGCAGACCTAGCGGTTTGAACATTCAGTACTTC.

The chain employs TRBV3-1 (or the pseudogene TRBV3-2) and TRBJ1-6; D uncertain. Germline V gene lookup returns CDR1 LGHDT and CDR2 YNNKEL (reference sequence). The CDR3 length is 15 residues. The ends were cut back, 1 base at V and 9 bases at J, with 13 bases in the middle. The CDR3 sequence is CASSQAREMGSPLHF. The CDR3 DNA is TGTGCCAGCAGCCAAGCCCGGGAGATGGGTTCACCCCTCCACTTT.

V gene TRBV4-3 combines with J gene TRBJ2-1; 12 positions agree with TRBD2. Germline V gives CDR1 LGHNA, CDR2 YSLEER. The length of the CDR3 is 18 residues. J gave up 3 bases and V 4 bases, and 10 bases lay outside the gene matches. This CDR3 is CASSLLVALAGGYNEQFF. In DNA form, the CDR3 reads TGCGCCAGCAGCCTCTTGGTAGCACTAGCGGGGGGCTACAATGAGCAGTTCTTC.

This clone has only a few counts. The rearrangement links TRBV2 to TRBJ2-5; possible D gene TRBD2, 5 bases. Germline V gene sequence: CDR1 SNHLY, CDR2 FYNNEI. The CDR3 has 14 residues. The V gene lost 10 bases and the J gene lost 2 bases, with 17 bases spanning the gap. This CDR3 reads CANNIGGSQETQYF. The CDR3 DNA reads as TGTGCCAACAATATCGGTGGGAGTCAAGAGACCCAGTACTTC.

The V gene is TRBV10-1, the J gene TRBJ1-3; D unclear. V was clipped by 2 bases and J by 1 base, with 9 bases between them. The CDR3 extends over 15 amino acids. Germline-derived CDR1 and CDR2 are WNHNN and SYGVQD (reference sequence). The CDR3 bases are TGCGCCAGCAGTGAGGTCGCGGGATCTGGAAACACCATATATTTT. Translated, it gives CASSEVAGSGNTIYF.

This chain joins TRBV7-2 and TRBJ2-7, with TRBD2 identical over 10 bases. The CDR3 consists of 15 residues. Germline CDR1 SGHTA, CDR2 FQGNSA. This CDR3 is CVSARASGSSYEQYF. In DNA, the CDR3 is TGTGTTTCAGCACGGGCTAGCGGGAGCTCCTACGAGCAGTACTTC.

The rearrangement uses TRBV4-1 and TRBJ2-3, with TRBD2 matching over 10 bases. Trimming at V came to 0 bases and at J to 2 bases, leaving 5 bases not matched to a gene. Germline V gives CDR1 MGHRA, CDR2 YSYEKL. The CDR3 is 17 amino acids. Here the CDR3 reads CASSQDGTSGVTDTQYF. Here the CDR3 DNA reads TGCGCCAGCAGCCAAGATGGCACTAGCGGGGTCACAGATACGCAGTATTTT.

This chain connects TRBV18 to TRBJ2-1; 9 nucleotides agree with TRBD2. The V gene's germline CDR1 is KGHSH and CDR2 LQKENI. The trim removed 2 bases at V and 9 bases at J, leaving 8 bases unmatched. This CDR3 is 15 amino acids long. Written as DNA, the CDR3 is TGTGCCAGCTCACCAAAGGCTAGCGGGGTAGCTGAGCAGTTCTTC. Protein sequence: CASSPKASGVAEQFF. Full variable domain (outside the CDR3, taken from reference TRBV18 and TRBJ2-1): NAGVMQNPRHLVRRRGQEARLRCSPMKGHSHVYWYRQLPEEGLKFMVYLQKENIIDESGMPKERFSAEFPKEGPSILRIQQVVRGDSAAYFCASSPKASGVAEQFFGPGTRLTVL.

The rearrangement links TRBV7-6 to TRBJ2-1; weak D call: TRBD2 (6 bases). The CDR3 extends over 15 amino acids. V was shortened by 0 bases and J by 8 bases, with 14 bases between the two germline ends. Germline V gene data show CDR1 as SGHVS and CDR2 as FNYEAQ. The CDR3, as DNA: TGTGCCAGCAGCTTAGCCGCTTCCAGGGAGGATGAGCAGTTCTTC. Translated: CASSLAASREDEQFF.

CDR3 bases: TGTGCCAGTAGTGCCCCGGACAGGGGACGGGATGAGCAGTTCTTC. Translating gives CASSAPDRGRDEQFF. V is TRBV19 and J is TRBJ2-1; 9 positions agree with TRBD1. The germline CDR1 and CDR2 sequences are LNHDA and SQIVND (reference sequence). Trimming removed 5 bases from V and 8 bases from J; junction bases left unmatched: 10. CDR3 length: 15 residues.

The chain has TRBV5-1 and TRBJ1-4; 9 nucleotides align to TRBD1. Germline values: CDR1 SGHRS, CDR2 YFSETQ. The CDR3 extends over 14 amino acids. V gave up 5 bases and J gave up 10 bases; unmatched junction bases: 9. DNA of the CDR3: TGCGCCAGCAGTATTGGGGACAGGGAGGGAAAACTGTTTTTT. This translates into CASSIGDREGKLFF.